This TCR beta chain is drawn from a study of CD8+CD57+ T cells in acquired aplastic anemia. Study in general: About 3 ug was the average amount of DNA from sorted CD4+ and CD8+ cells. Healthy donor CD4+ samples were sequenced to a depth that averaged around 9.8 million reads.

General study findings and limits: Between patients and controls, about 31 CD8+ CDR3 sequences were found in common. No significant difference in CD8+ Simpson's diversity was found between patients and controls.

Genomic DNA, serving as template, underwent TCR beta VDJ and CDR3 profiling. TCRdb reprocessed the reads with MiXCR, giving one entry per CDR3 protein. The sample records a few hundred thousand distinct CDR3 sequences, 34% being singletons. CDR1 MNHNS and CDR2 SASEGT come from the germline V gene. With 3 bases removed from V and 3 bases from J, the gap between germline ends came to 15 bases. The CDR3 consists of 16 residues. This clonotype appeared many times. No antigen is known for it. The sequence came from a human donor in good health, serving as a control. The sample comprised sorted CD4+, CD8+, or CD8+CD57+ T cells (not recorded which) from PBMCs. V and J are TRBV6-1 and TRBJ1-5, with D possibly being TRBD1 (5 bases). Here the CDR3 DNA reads TGTGCCAGCAGTGAGGTTCAGGGTACGATCAATCAGCCCCAGCATTTT. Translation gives CASSEVQGTINQPQHF.